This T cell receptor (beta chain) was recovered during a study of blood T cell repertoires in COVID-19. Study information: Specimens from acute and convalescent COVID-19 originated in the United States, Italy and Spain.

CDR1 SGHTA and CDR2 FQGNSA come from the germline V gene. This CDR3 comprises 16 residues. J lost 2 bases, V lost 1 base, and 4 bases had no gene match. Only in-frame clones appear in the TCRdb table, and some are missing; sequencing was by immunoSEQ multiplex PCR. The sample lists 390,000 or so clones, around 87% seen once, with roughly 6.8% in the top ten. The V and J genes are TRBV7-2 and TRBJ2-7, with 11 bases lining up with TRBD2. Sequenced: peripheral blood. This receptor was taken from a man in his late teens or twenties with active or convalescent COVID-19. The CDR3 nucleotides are TGTGCCAGCAGCTTAGTCTCGACTAGCGGGGCCTACGAGCAGTACTTC. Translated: CASSLVSTSGAYEQYF.